The clone carrying this TCR beta chain has a handful of counts. Its antigen is as yet unknown. In a multiplex PCR, 32 V and 13 J primers amplified TCR beta CDR3. TCRdb re-called the multiplex PCR reads through MiXCR, storing one row per CDR3 protein. Found here are 20,000 to 25,000 distinct CDR3 sequences, more than 25% of them singletons; the top ten hold 4.4%. CDR1 and CDR2 (germline): DFQATT, SNEGSKA (reference sequence). V was clipped by 6 bases and J by 1 base; unmatched bases: 16. This CDR3 contains 18 residues. This sample was included in a study of immune heterogeneity within non-small cell lung tumors. Study-wide results and limits: Different tumor locations in one patient shared dominant CDR3 beta clonotypes yet harbored unique high-frequency clones. Local T-cell clonality tracked local tumor mutational burden; the correlation was moderate but significant (R approximately 0.34).

Bulk tumor gDNA, 550 to 750 ng per sample, served as the TCR template. Spaced far apart, several biopsies were taken from each primary tumor during surgery. These patients got curative surgery after being newly diagnosed with untreated non-small cell lung cancer. Donation came from patients with newly diagnosed non-small cell lung cancer who were having surgery with curative intent. Source material: lung tumor tissue. This chain joins TRBV20-1 and TRBJ2-1, with 9 bases lining up with TRBD1. The receptor's source is a middle-aged man with non-small cell lung cancer. The CDR3 is CSATGAGQGTISYNEQFF. As DNA, the CDR3 is TGCAGTGCCACTGGGGCGGGACAGGGAACGATATCCTACAATGAGCAGTTCTTC.